Each of the 27 T cell receptor beta chains below was sequenced from the same sample in a study of low-dose radiotherapy and immunotherapy resistance in tumors. Alpha- and beta-chain coverage of first-strand cDNA came from TRAV- and TRBV-specific primers. Amplification, which lasted around 21 PCR cycles, used a constant-region primer and V-primer adapter to amplify TCRs. MiXCR was run by TCRdb on the reads, yielding one entry per CDR3 protein. The sample lists tens of thousands of distinct CDR3 sequences, more than 8.5% seen once, with 0.95% to 1.3% in the top ten. This sample's time point: before trial treatment. The sample was PBMCs, taken before treatment. The receptors derive from a male donor with prostate cancer.

This clonotype was found many times. The chain combines TRBV14 with TRBJ2-6; D is uncertain. Germline-derived CDR1 and CDR2 are SGHDN and FVKESK. Trimming stripped 0 bases from V and 4 bases from J, with 13 bases between. There are 17 residues in the CDR3. The CDR3 loop is CASSQDLTAGGANVLTF. CDR3 nucleotides: TGTGCCAGCAGCCAAGATCTGACGGCTGGGGGGGCCAACGTCCTGACTTTC.

This clonotype was counted many times. V and J are TRBV3-1 and TRBJ2-1; 9 positions agree with TRBD1. CDR1 LGHDT and CDR2 YNNKEL come from the germline V gene (reference sequence). The CDR3 covers 15 residues. J gave up 9 bases and V 6 bases, and 12 bases lay outside the gene matches. CDR3 in amino acids: CASRLGTGNSGEQFF. The CDR3 DNA follows: TGTGCCAGCAGACTGGGGACAGGGAATAGTGGTGAGCAGTTCTTC.

With regard to this clonotype: A much larger clone differs from this one at a single base, so this may be a read error. The chain employs TRBV21-1 and TRBJ2-7; the table assigns TRBD1, which was not confirmed against the DNA. TRBV21-1 has pseudogene status. This CDR3 is 12 amino acids long. In DNA, the CDR3 is TGTGCCAGACCCCAAGGAGGGGGCATGGAGTACTTC. Its translation is CARPQGGGMEYF.

Regarding this clonotype: The junction departs from the called germline gene at one end, perhaps through a read error. V usage is TRBV13 and J usage is TRBJ2-7; D unresolved. This CDR3 is built from 13 residues. Germline V CDR1 and CDR2: PRHDT, FYEKMQ (reference sequence). Here the CDR3 DNA reads TGTGCCAGCAGCTCCCCCTACCCCTACGAGCAGCACTTC. Protein sequence: CASSSPYPYEQHF.

This clonotype was counted many times. The chain couples TRBV12-3 or TRBV12-4 to TRBJ2-2; D may be TRBD2 (5 bases). There are 15 residues in the CDR3. Trimming left V 2 bases short and J 0 bases short, with 7 bases between. Here the CDR3 DNA reads TGTGCCAGCAGTTTAAGCGGAACGAACACCGGGGAGCTGTTTTTT. Residues: CASSLSGTNTGELFF.

This clonotype was seen ten or more times. The chain links TRBV20-1 to TRBJ2-7; TRBD1 aligns across 7 bases. V was pared by 6 bases and J by 3 bases, with 8 bases of the junction left unmatched. The CDR3 runs 13 residues. The germline gives CDR1 DFQATT, CDR2 SNEGSKA (reference sequence). CDR3 nucleotide sequence: TGCAGTGCGCCTAGGAGACAGGGCTACGAGCAGTACTTC. Translation: CSAPRRQGYEQYF.

This clonotype appeared many times. The rearrangement joins TRBV28 to TRBJ2-7; 8 nucleotides align to TRBD1. Germline V gene sequence: CDR1 MDHEN, CDR2 SYDVKM. V lost 2 bases to trimming and J lost 5 bases; unmatched junction nucleotides: 5. This CDR3 is 14 amino acids long. In nucleotides, the CDR3 is TGTGCCAGCAGTTTACCAGACAGGGGACACGAGCAGTACTTC. It codes for CASSLPDRGHEQYF.

This clonotype came up many times. The CDR3 loop is CSVEEGPETQYF. The CDR3 DNA follows: TGCAGCGTTGAAGAGGGGCCCGAGACCCAGTACTTC. The rearrangement uses TRBV29-1 and TRBJ2-5; D perhaps matches TRBD1 (5 bases). The germline V gene has CDR1 SQVTM and CDR2 ANQGSEA. The CDR3 has 12 amino acids. Trimming took off 0 bases at V and 5 bases at J, with 7 bases between the two ends.

This chain joins TRBV5-1 and TRBJ2-7; 10 bases map to TRBD2. There are 14 residues in the CDR3. V was clipped by 4 bases and J by 4 bases; unmatched bases: 5. The germline CDR1 and CDR2 sequences are SGHRS and YFSETQ. The CDR3 nucleotides are TGCGCCAGCAGCCCCCAGACTAGCGGGTACGAGCAGTACTTC. This gives the protein CASSPQTSGYEQYF.

This clonotype was observed at least ten times. The chain has TRBV7-8 and TRBJ2-3, with 12 nucleotides matching TRBD2. V shed 7 bases and J 2 bases; nucleotides not matched to a gene: 7. Germline CDR1 SGHVS, CDR2 FQNEAQ. The length of the CDR3 is 16 residues. The CDR3 spells CASIEASGRDTDTQYF. The CDR3 coding sequence is TGTGCCAGCATTGAAGCTAGCGGGAGGGACACAGATACGCAGTATTTT.

In its sample, this clonotype was seen many times. The chain has TRBV2 and TRBJ2-1; maybe TRBD1 (5 bases). This CDR3 has 14 amino acids. The ends were cut back, 5 bases at V and 2 bases at J, with 10 bases in the middle. Germline CDR1 is SNHLY and CDR2 is FYNNEI. The CDR3 nucleotides read TGTGCCAGCAGTTTAACAGGACCCTACAATGAGCAGTTCTTC. The encoded protein is CASSLTGPYNEQFF.

This clonotype has a count of ten or more. This chain links TRBV2 with TRBJ1-5; 8 nucleotides match TRBD1. Germline lookup yields CDR1 SNHLY and CDR2 FYNNEI. The V and J ends lost 2 bases and 5 bases, in that order; junction bases with no gene match: 5. This CDR3 contains 15 residues. This CDR3 is CASSEQGAKYQPQHF. Here the CDR3 DNA reads TGTGCCAGCAGTGAACAGGGGGCCAAATATCAGCCCCAGCATTTT.

Details on this clonotype: A far larger clone is one base from this, pointing to a likely read error. It is likely a read error, because the conserved phenylalanine at the end of the CDR3 is missing. The chain is built from TRBV5-3 and TRBJ2-5; D gene ambiguous. TRBV5-3 carries the ORF label, with uncertain function. This CDR3 spans 14 amino acids. Written as DNA, the CDR3 is TGTGCCAGCAGCTTGGCCTTGGGGCAAGAGACCCAGTACTCC. It is translated as CASSLALGQETQYS.

This clonotype was counted only a few times. The rearrangement uses TRBV5-1 and TRBJ2-7, with D unclear. The V gene lost 3 bases and the J gene lost 0 bases, with 10 bases spanning the gap. Germline CDR1 SGHRS, CDR2 YFSETQ. The CDR3 covers 14 residues. For the CDR3, the DNA is TGCGCCAGCAGCTCGATAGCTATCTCCTACGAGCAGTACTTC. Translation: CASSSIAISYEQYF.

This clonotype was counted a few times. The chain is built from TRBV7-9 and TRBJ2-7; D unresolved. Trimming stripped 2 bases from V and 3 bases from J, with 11 bases between. The CDR3 has 14 residues. CDR1 and CDR2 from the germline V gene are SEHNR and FQNEAQ (reference sequence). The CDR3 reads CASSLNVAVYEQYF. CDR3 DNA: TGTGCCAGCAGCTTAAATGTAGCAGTCTACGAGCAGTACTTC. Together with reference TRBV7-9 and TRBJ2-7, the CDR3 gives the full variable domain: DTGVSQNPRHKITKRGQNVTFRCDPISEHNRLYWYRQTLGQGPEFLTYFQNEAQLEKSRLLSDRFSAERPKGSFSTLEIQRTEQGDSAMYLCASSLNVAVYEQYFGPGTRLTVT.

In its sample, this clonotype was seen many times. This chain links TRBV7-2 with TRBJ2-7, with 10 bases fitting TRBD1. The germline V gene has CDR1 SGHTA and CDR2 FQGNSA. V dropped 5 bases and J dropped 4; count of bases not matched to a gene: 2. This CDR3 spans 13 amino acids. The CDR3 sequence: CASSRDRGYEQYF. The DNA of the CDR3 is TGTGCCAGCAGCCGGGACAGGGGATACGAGCAGTACTTC.

Notes on this clonotype: Given the absence of the conserved phenylalanine or tryptophan at the CDR3 end, a read error is likely. This CDR3 is CASSLVGIPSYEQYL. The CDR3 DNA follows: TGTGCCAGCAGTTTAGTCGGCATCCCCTCCTACGAGCAGTACCTC. This chain links TRBV28 with TRBJ2-7; D is ambiguous. V lost 2 bases and J lost 0, with 11 bases in between. CDR3 length: 15 amino acids. Germline V lookup: CDR1 MDHEN, CDR2 SYDVKM.

This clonotype has just one count. V gene TRBV19 combines with J gene TRBJ2-3; 12 bases agree with TRBD2. Trimming took 9 bases from V and 5 from J; bases not matched to a gene: 6. The germline V gene encodes CDR1 LNHDA and CDR2 SQIVND (reference sequence). The CDR3 runs to 14 residues. In DNA form, the CDR3 reads TGTGCCAGCCGACCGGGACTAGCGGGAGATACGCAGTATTTT. This sequence encodes CASRPGLAGDTQYF.

The genes are TRBV27 and TRBJ1-6; D may be TRBD1 (6 bases). Trimming took 6 bases from V and 0 from J, leaving 9 bases between them. CDR3 length: 15 residues. Germline CDR1 and CDR2: MNHEY and SMNVEV (reference sequence). Here the CDR3 reads CASRTGSSYNSPLHF. CDR3 sequence (DNA): TGTGCCAGCAGAACAGGGAGCTCCTATAATTCACCCCTCCACTTT.

This clonotype showed up many times. This rearrangement joins TRBV6-5 to TRBJ2-3, with TRBD1 matching 7 bases. Trimming took 2 bases from V and 7 from J; bases not matched to a gene: 15. This CDR3 contains 17 residues. Germline loops: CDR1 MNHEY, CDR2 SVGAGI. The CDR3 nucleotides read TGTGCCAGCAGTTACGGCCTGACAGGGTCCACTTCCAATACGCAGTATTTT. It is translated as CASSYGLTGSTSNTQYF.

This clonotype was observed at least ten times. The gene calls are TRBV28 and TRBJ2-5; 10 nucleotides agree with TRBD1. This CDR3 contains 14 residues. V trimming: 5 bases; J trimming: 4 bases; junction bases outside the gene matches: 4. Germline V lookup: CDR1 MDHEN, CDR2 SYDVKM. CDR3 in amino acids: CASSLGQGGETQYF. The CDR3, as DNA: TGTGCCAGCAGTCTCGGACAGGGGGGAGAGACCCAGTACTTC.

This clonotype has at least ten counts. The rearrangement uses TRBV5-1 and TRBJ2-1, with 9 bases identical to TRBD2. With 4 bases clipped from V and 7 bases from J, the junction kept 12 bases outside the gene matches. The CDR3 length is 16 residues. Germline-derived CDR1 and CDR2 are SGHRS and YFSETQ. The CDR3 DNA is TGCGCCAGCAGCGGTCTGAATAGCGGGAGAAATAATGAGCAGTTCTTC. Amino acid sequence: CASSGLNSGRNNEQFF.

This clonotype was observed many times. V usage is TRBV7-2 and J usage is TRBJ2-7; D perhaps matches TRBD1 (6 bases). Between the trimmed V and J ends, which lost 2 bases and 2 bases, there was a span of 10 bases. Per the germline V gene, CDR1 is SGHTA and CDR2 is FQGNSA. This CDR3 region has 14 residues. The CDR3 bases are TGTGCCAGCAGCTTATCCCAGGGGCCCTACGAGCAGTACTTC. Encoded protein: CASSLSQGPYEQYF.

This clonotype appeared many times. This rearrangement joins TRBV27 to TRBJ2-7, with D unclear. The CDR3 consists of 14 residues. Trimming took 5 bases from V and 0 from J, leaving 11 bases between them. CDR1 is MNHEY, CDR2 SMNVEV, per germline (reference sequence). In DNA form, the CDR3 reads TGTGCCAGCAGTCCGAGACCGACCTCCTACGAGCAGTACTTC. As protein: CASSPRPTSYEQYF.

This clonotype was seen many times. The chain recombines TRBV7-2 with TRBJ2-7; maybe TRBD2 (6 bases). The CDR3 has 14 residues. V was pared by 3 bases and J by 7 bases, with 16 bases between. Germline V gene sequence: CDR1 SGHTA, CDR2 FQGNSA. The CDR3 bases are TGTGCCAGCAGCTTGGGCGGAGGGGCCGCGGAGCAGTACTTC. Translating gives CASSLGGGAAEQYF.

For this clonotype: This likely traces to a read error, being one base from a far larger clone. The V gene is TRBV12-3 or TRBV12-4, the J gene TRBJ2-1; D not certain. This CDR3 spans 15 amino acids. Trimming took off 5 bases at V and 13 bases at J, with 24 bases between the two ends. The CDR3 DNA reads TGTGCCAGCAGTAGTCCTCTGTTGGTGCAAGAGACCCAGTTCTTC. This sequence encodes CASSSPLLVQETQFF.

This clonotype was observed many times. The V call is TRBV7-7, the J call TRBJ2-2, with D perhaps TRBD1 (5 bases). Germline V gene lookup returns CDR1 SSHAT and CDR2 FNYEAQ (reference sequence). Trimming removed 1 base at V and 5 bases at J, with 8 bases between. This CDR3 contains 14 residues. The DNA for the CDR3 is TGTGCCAGCAGCTTAGGACAGTGGACCGGGGAGCTGTTTTTT. Residues: CASSLGQWTGELFF.